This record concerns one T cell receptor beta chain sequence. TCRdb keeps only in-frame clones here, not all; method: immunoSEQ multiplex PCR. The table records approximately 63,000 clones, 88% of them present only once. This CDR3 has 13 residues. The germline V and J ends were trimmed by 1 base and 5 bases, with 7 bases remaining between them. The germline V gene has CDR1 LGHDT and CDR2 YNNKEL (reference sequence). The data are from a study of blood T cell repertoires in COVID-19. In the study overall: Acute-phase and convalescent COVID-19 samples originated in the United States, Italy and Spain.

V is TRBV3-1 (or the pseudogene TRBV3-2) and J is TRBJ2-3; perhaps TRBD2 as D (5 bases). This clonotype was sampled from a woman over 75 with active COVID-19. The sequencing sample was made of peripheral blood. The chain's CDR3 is CASSQGRGDTQYF. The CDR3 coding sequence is TGTGCCAGCAGCCAAGGACGGGGAGATACGCAGTATTTT.